The table lists the clone carrying this T cell receptor (beta chain) with many counts. Its matching antigen is unknown. The TCR beta cDNA libraries carried unique molecular identifiers. Once roughly 0.95 to 10 million T cells were used, a few hundred thousand cDNA molecules resulted. TCRdb processed the PCR reads anew with MiXCR; each CDR3 protein has one entry. The sample lists more than 450,000 distinct CDR3 sequences, about 44% occurring once. This record comes from a study of post-analysis software for immune sequencing data. Overall study context: Relapsing-remitting, secondary progressive and progressive-relapsing forms made up the multiple sclerosis disease courses.

Study-wide results and limits: Comparison of patients with controls showed about 5 TRBV segments more frequent in patients, TRBV5-6, TRBV5-1 and TRBV20-1 among them.

CDR1 is SGHTA and CDR2 is FQGNSA in the germline V gene. CDR3 length: 13 residues. With 8 bases removed from V and 5 bases from J, the gap between germline ends came to 16 bases. This sequence joins TRBV7-2 and TRBJ2-7, with no clear D. This clonotype was obtained from a girl aged 10 to 17 with multiple sclerosis. The sample was blood. The CDR3 spells CASRQETRHEQYF. CDR3 DNA sequence: TGTGCCAGCCGGCAGGAAACGAGACACGAGCAGTACTTC.